The clone carrying this TCR beta chain has only a few counts. These data are taken from a study of blood T cell repertoires in COVID-19. Repertoires were generated with immunoSEQ multiplex PCR, while TCRdb's copy carries only in-frame clones and drops some. This sample has some 140,000 clones, with about 89% found just once. Germline CDR1 is MNHEY and CDR2 is SVGAGI. CDR3 length: 14 amino acids. The V end lost 1 base, the J end lost 5 bases, and 8 bases lay between the germline ends. Sequencing used peripheral blood. The sequence derives from a man in his fifties or sixties with active COVID-19. The chain employs TRBV6-5 and TRBJ2-2, with D uncertain. This CDR3 reads CASSYFSGTGELFF. CDR3 sequence (DNA): TGTGCCAGCAGTTACTTTTCCGGGACCGGGGAGCTGTTTTTT.